This T cell receptor (beta chain) was recovered during a study of blood T cell repertoires in COVID-19. Looking at the study overall: Specimens from acute and convalescent COVID-19 originated in the United States, Italy and Spain.

This CDR3 comprises 12 residues. Germline V gene data show CDR1 as MDHEN and CDR2 as SYDVKM. The ends were cut back, 3 bases at V and 8 bases at J, with 10 bases in the middle. This clone has a count of ten or more. In the original analysis: Amplification of reference gene primers provided the estimated nucleated cell counts. TCRdb keeps only in-frame clones here, not all; method: immunoSEQ multiplex PCR. V and J calls plus clone size are reproduced from that table; the DNA served to infer D and trimming. Seen here are approximately 91,000 clones, over 60% observed once, and the top ten hold approximately 6.8%.

The V and J genes are TRBV28 and TRBJ1-2; D not certain. What was sequenced was peripheral blood. This clonotype was sampled from a man between 65 and 79 years old with acute or convalescent COVID-19. The CDR3 loop reads CASSFGIRGYTF. The CDR3 DNA sequence: TGTGCCAGCAGTTTCGGGATCCGGGGCTACACCTTC.